This T cell receptor beta chain was retrieved from a study of blood T cell repertoires in COVID-19 (TCRdb year 2020). Turning to the overall study: The collaborator samples originated in the United States, Italy and Spain and spanned the acute and convalescent phases of COVID-19. The prospective study material was composed of cDNA or gDNA derived from T cells, B-cell-depleted T cells, or PBMCs. The dataset comprised deeply sampled blood TCRbeta repertoires from subjects exposed to, actively infected with, or recovered from COVID-19. The repertoires were released in a freely available public database meant as a resource for research on the immune response to SARS-CoV-2. Samples were obtained from the ongoing ImmuneRACE study (first 160 participants) and from some 1,300 subjects provided by 6 global collaborators. The sample metadata nearly always contained a de-identified subject ID, COVID-19 status, age in years and sex. HLA class I and class II types, where available, came from metadata supplied by the sample provider rather than from assay-based typing.

TCRbeta CDR3 regions were amplified from genomic DNA by means of the immunoSEQ Assay, a bias-controlled multiplex PCR. The authors' analysis ran thus. The number of nucleated cells in each sample was estimated by amplification of reference gene primers within the assay. To quantify the absolute abundance of each unique TCRbeta CDR3 rearrangement, sequence reads were collapsed and filtered. Productive Simpson clonality was computed per sample as the square root of Simpson's diversity index over productive rearrangements. TCRdb limited this immuneACCESS table to in-frame rearrangements with V and J called. A share of clones is missing; checked studies link under half to unresolved V genes, and the rest is unexplained. The DNA was the basis for D and trimming; V, J and clone size are from that table. Counted in this sample were roughly 250,000 clones; more than 75% of them appeared once. The ten largest clones add up to roughly 1.7% of the sample.

General study outcomes and caveats: How much clinical and demographic metadata was included differed by source and by participant, and the metadata was provided uncurated.

The CDR3, cysteine through phenylalanine, is 19 amino acids long. The retained sequence is limited to the CDR3, 57 bases, with the frame set at the first base. Looking up the germline V gene (reference sequence) yields CDR1 SEHNR and CDR2 FQNEAQ. From V the trimming removes 3 bases and from J it removes 3 bases, while the gene matches leave 13 bases of the junction unaccounted for. In the prospective study, participants were about 18 to 89 years old, resided in 24 geographic areas of the United States, and were enrolled through a virtual design. Cohort assignment in the prospective study relied on participant-reported clinical history from a screening survey and a study questionnaire. Recovered participants in ImmuneRACE Cohort 3 were defined by two consecutive negative NP/OP PCR tests, clearance by a healthcare professional, or resolution of symptoms. In the prospective study, whole blood, serum and a nasopharyngeal or oropharyngeal swab were collected from each participant by mobile phlebotomists. Prospective study participants could optionally give additional blood draws and questionnaires over a roughly two-month period. Prospective study blood samples were shipped either frozen or at room temperature before DNA extraction.

Note on this clone: What this receptor recognizes is not known. No base quality values were provided; no much bigger clone lies one nucleotide off.

Sequencing input: PBMCs or T cells enriched from blood (not recorded which). This TCR came from a woman aged 45-59 years who had recovered from COVID-19. The chain links TRBV7-9 with TRBJ2-1, with 11 bases in between that match TRBD2. Read as DNA, the sequence is TGTGCCAGCAGCTTGACTAGCGGGACCACAAAAGAGGTCTACAATGAGCAGTTCTTC. Its coded protein is CASSLTSGTTKEVYNEQFF.